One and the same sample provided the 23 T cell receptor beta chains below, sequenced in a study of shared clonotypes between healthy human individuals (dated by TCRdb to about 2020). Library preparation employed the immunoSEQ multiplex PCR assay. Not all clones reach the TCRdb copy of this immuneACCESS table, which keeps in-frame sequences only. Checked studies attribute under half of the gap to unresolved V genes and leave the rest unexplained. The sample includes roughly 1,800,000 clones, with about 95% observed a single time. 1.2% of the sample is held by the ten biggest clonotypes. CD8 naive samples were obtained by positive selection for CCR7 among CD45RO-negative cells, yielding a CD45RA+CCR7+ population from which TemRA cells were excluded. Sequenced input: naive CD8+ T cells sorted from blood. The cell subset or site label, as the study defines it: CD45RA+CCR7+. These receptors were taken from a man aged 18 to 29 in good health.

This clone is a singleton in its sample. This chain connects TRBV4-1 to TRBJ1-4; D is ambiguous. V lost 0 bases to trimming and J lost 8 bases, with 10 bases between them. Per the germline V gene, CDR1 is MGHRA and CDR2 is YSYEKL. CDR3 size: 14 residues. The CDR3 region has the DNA TGCGCCAGCAGCCAAGAGAGGGTTCGGGAAAAACTGTTTTTT. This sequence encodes CASSQERVREKLFF.

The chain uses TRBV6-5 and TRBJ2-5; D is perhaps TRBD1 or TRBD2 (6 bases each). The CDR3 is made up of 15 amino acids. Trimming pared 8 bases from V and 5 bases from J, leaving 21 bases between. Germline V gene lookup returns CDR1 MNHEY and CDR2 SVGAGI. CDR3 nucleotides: TGTGCCAGCGGCGCCGGGACACCCCGGGGGGAGACCCAGTACTTC. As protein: CASGAGTPRGETQYF.

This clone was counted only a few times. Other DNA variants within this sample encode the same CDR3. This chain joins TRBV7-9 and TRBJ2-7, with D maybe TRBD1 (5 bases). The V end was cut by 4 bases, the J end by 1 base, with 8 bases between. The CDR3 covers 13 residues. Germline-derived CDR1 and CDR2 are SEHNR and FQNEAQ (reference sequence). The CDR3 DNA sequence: TGTGCCAGCAGCTCCGACAGATCCTACGAGCAGTACTTC. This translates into CASSSDRSYEQYF. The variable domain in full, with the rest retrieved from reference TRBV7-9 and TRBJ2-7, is DTGVSQNPRHKITKRGQNVTFRCDPISEHNRLYWYRQTLGQGPEFLTYFQNEAQLEKSRLLSDRFSAERPKGSFSTLEIQRTEQGDSAMYLCASSSDRSYEQYFGPGTRLTVT.

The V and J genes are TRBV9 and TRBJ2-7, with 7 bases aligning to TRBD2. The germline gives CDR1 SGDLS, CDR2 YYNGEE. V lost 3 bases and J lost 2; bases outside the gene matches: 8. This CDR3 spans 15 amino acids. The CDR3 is CASSEGAGVTYEQYF. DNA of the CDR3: TGTGCCAGCAGCGAAGGGGCGGGAGTAACCTACGAGCAGTACTTC.

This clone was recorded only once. The CDR3 DNA sequence: TGCAGTGCCCGAGGGGGGCGGGAGGCTTTCTTT. It translates to CSARGGREAFF. This chain joins TRBV20-1 and TRBJ1-1; a possible D gene is TRBD1 (6 bases). This CDR3 spans 11 amino acids. The germline CDR1 and CDR2 sequences are DFQATT and SNEGSKA (reference sequence). Trimming cost V 6 bases and J 11 bases, with 16 bases left between them.

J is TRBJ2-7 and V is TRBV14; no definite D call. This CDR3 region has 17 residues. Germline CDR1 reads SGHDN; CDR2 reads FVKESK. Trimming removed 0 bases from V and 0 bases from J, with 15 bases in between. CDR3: CASSQDQFRPNSYEQYF. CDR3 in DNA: TGTGCCAGCAGCCAAGATCAGTTTCGTCCTAACTCCTACGAGCAGTACTTC.

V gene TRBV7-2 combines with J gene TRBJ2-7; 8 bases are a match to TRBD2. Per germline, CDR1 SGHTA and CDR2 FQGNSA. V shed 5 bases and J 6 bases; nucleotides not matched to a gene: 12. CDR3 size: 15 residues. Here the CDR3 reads CASSPNGGRYGEQYF. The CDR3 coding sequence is TGTGCCAGCAGCCCGAATGGCGGGAGGTATGGCGAGCAGTACTTC.

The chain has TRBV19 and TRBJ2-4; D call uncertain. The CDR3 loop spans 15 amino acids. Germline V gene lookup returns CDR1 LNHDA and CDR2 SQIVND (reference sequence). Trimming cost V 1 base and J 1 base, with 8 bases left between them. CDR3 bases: TGTGCCAGTAGTATAGTCCTCGAGGCCAAAAACATTCAGTACTTC. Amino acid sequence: CASSIVLEAKNIQYF.

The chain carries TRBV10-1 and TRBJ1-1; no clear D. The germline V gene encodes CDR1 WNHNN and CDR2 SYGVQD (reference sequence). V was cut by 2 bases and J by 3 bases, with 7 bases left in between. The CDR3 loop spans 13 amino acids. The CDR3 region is CASSEREHTEAFF. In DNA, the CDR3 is TGCGCCAGCAGTGAGAGGGAGCACACTGAAGCTTTCTTT.

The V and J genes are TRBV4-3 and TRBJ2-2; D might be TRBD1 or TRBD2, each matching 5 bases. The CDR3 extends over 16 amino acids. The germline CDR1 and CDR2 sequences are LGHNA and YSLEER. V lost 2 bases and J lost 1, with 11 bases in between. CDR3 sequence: CASSQTGRMNTGELFF. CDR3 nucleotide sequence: TGCGCCAGCAGCCAAACGGGACGGATGAACACCGGGGAGCTGTTTTTT.

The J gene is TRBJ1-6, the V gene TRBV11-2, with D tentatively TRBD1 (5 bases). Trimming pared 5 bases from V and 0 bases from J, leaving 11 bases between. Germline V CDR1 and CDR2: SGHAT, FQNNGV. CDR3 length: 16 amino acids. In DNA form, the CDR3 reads TGTGCCAGCAGCCAAACCGGGGCCTCCTATAATTCACCCCTCCACTTT. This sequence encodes CASSQTGASYNSPLHF.

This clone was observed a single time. The CDR3 sequence: CASSQYTGGYEQYF. CDR3 bases: TGTGCCAGCAGCCAATATACAGGGGGGTACGAGCAGTACTTC. The chain joins TRBV4-2 to TRBJ2-7, with 8 bases lining up with TRBD1. With 2 bases clipped from V and 4 bases from J, the junction kept 4 bases outside the gene matches. The CDR3 runs to 14 residues. Germline V lookup: CDR1 LGHNA, CDR2 YNFKEQ.

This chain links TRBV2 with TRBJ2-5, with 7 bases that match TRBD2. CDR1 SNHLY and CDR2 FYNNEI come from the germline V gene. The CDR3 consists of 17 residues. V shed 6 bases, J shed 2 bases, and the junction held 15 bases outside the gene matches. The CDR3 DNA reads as TGTGCCAGCAGGGGGGACTACTCTTCTGGACCTCAAGAGACCCAGTACTTC. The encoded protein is CASRGDYSSGPQETQYF. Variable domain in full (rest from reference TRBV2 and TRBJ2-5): EPEVTQTPSHQVTQMGQEVILRCVPISNHLYFYWYRQILGQKVEFLVSFYNNEISEKSEIFDDQFSVERPDGSNFTLKIRSTKLEDSAMYFCASRGDYSSGPQETQYFGPGTRLLVL.

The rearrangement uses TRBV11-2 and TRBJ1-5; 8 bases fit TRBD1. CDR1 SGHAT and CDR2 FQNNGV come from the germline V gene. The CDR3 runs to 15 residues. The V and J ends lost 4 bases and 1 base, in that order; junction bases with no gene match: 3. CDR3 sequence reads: CASSYGQGSNQPQHF. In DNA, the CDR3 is TGTGCCAGCAGCTACGGACAGGGCAGCAATCAGCCCCAGCATTTT. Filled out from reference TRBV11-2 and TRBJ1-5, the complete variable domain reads EAGVAQSPRYKIIEKRQSVAFWCNPISGHATLYWYQQILGQGPKLLIQFQNNGVVDDSQLPKDRFSAERLKGVDSTLKIQPAKLEDSAVYLCASSYGQGSNQPQHFGDGTRLSIL.

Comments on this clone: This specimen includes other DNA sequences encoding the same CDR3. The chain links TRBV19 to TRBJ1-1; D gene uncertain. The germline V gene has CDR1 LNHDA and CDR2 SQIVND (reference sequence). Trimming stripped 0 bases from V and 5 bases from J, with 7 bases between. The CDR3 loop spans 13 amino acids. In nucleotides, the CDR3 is TGTGCCAGTAGTATAGATGGGGAGACTGAAGCTTTCTTT. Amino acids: CASSIDGETEAFF.

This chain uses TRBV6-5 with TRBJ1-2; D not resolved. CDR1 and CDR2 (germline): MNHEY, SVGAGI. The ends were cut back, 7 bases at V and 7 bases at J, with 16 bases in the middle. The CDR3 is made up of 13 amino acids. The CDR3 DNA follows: TGTGCCAGCATGGGCTCGCCGTCCTTTGGCTACACCTTC. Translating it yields CASMGSPSFGYTF.

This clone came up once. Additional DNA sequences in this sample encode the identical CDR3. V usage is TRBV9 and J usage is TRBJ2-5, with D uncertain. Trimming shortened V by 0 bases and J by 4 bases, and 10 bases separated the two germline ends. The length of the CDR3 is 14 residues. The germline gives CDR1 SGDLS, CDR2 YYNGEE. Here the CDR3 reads CASSVEGLGETQYF. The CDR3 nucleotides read TGTGCCAGCAGCGTAGAGGGTTTGGGAGAGACCCAGTACTTC.

CDR3: CASSKRLGQGNEKLFF. The CDR3 DNA sequence: TGTGCCAGCAGCAAACGGCTGGGACAGGGTAATGAAAAACTGTTTTTT. The chain couples TRBV21-1 to TRBJ1-4; the D segment call TRBD1 is taken from the table without a DNA check. TRBV21-1 is designated a pseudogene. The CDR3 loop spans 16 amino acids.

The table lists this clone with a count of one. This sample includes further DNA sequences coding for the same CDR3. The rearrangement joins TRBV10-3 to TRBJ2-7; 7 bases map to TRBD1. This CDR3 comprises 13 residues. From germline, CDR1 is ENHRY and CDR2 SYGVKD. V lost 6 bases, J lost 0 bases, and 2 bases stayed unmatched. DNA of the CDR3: TGTGCCATCAGCAGGGACAGCTCCTACGAGCAGTACTTC. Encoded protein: CAISRDSSYEQYF.

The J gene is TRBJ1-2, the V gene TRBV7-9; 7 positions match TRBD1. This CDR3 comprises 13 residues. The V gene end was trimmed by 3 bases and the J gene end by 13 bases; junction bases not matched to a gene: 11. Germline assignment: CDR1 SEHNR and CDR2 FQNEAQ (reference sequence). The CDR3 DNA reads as TGTGCCAGCAGCTTGGCCACAGGGGAGTGGGTCACCTTC. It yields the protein CASSLATGEWVTF.

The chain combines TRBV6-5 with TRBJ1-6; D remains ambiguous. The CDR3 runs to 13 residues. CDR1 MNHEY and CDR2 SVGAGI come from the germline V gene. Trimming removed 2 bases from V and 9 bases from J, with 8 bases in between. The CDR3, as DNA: TGTGCCAGCAGTTACGGTAGTGGTTCACCCCTCCACTTT. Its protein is CASSYGSGSPLHF.

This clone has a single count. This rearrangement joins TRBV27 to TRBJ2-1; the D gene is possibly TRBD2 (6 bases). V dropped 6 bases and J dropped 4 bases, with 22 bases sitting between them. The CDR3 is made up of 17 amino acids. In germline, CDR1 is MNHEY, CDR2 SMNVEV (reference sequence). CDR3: CASSLGSEGGGYNEQFF. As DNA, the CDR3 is TGTGCCAGCAGCCTGGGTAGCGAGGGAGGAGGTTACAATGAGCAGTTCTTC.

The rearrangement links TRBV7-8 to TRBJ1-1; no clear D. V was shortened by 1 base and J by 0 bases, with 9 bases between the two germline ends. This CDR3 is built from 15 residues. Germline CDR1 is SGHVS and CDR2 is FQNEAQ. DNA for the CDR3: TGTGCCAGCAGCTTAGGAGAGAGTATGAACACTGAAGCTTTCTTT. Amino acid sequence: CASSLGESMNTEAFF.